This T cell receptor (beta chain) was sequenced for a study of T cell changes during pregnancy in multiple sclerosis. Repertoires were generated with immunoSEQ multiplex PCR, while TCRdb's copy carries only in-frame clones and drops some. This sample yields approximately 50,000 clones, of which approximately 93% are seen a single time; less than 0.35% belongs to the top ten. Comment on this clone: Mismatch with germline at one junction end may stem from a read error.

The CDR3 covers 18 residues. Germline CDR1 is ENHRY and CDR2 is SYGVKD. The genes are TRBV10-3 and TRBJ1-1; perhaps TRBD1 as D (6 bases). This receptor was taken from a female donor with multiple sclerosis, enrolled in a pregnancy study. The sample was CD4+ T cells from peripheral blood mononuclear cells, taken in the third trimester of pregnancy. CDR3 coding DNA: TGTGCCATCAGTGATCCCCCGACCGGGAAATCCGGGACACAACCTTGGGTCTTT. As protein: CAISDPPTGKSGTQPWVF.